Many counts were recorded for the clone carrying this T cell receptor (beta chain). The record originates from a study of CD8 T cells in ankylosing spondylitis. Quantitative 5'-RACE with molecular barcodes produced the TCR beta libraries. MiXCR, run by TCRdb on the 5' RACE reads, gives a single entry per CDR3 protein. Of a few hundred thousand distinct CDR3 sequences in the sample, 18% were seen once. With 5 bases clipped from V and 6 bases from J, the junction kept 8 bases outside the gene matches. Germline-derived CDR1 and CDR2 are SQVTM and ANQGSEA. The CDR3 sequence is 14 residues long. The source material was blood, either unsorted or a sorted T cell fraction (not recorded which). The rearrangement links TRBV29-1 to TRBJ2-3; 10 positions match TRBD2. The TCR was taken from a male donor with ankylosing spondylitis or in good health (not recorded which). The CDR3 DNA follows: TGCAGCGTTTTGTACCTAGCGGGAGATGATACGCAGTATTTT. This codes for CSVLYLAGDDTQYF.